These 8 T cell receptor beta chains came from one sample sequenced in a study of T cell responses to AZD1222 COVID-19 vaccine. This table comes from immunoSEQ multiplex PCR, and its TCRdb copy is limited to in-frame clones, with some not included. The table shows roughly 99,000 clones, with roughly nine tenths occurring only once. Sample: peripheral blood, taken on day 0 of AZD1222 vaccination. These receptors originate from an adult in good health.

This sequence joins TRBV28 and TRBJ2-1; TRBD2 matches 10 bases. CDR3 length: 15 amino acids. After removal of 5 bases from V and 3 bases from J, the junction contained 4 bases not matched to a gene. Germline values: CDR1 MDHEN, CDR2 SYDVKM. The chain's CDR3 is CASSTSGTNYNEQFF. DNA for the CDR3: TGTGCCAGCAGTACTAGCGGGACGAACTACAATGAGCAGTTCTTC. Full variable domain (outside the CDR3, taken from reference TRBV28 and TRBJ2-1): DVKVTQSSRYLVKRTGEKVFLECVQDMDHENMFWYRQDPGLGLRLIYFSYDVKMKEKGDIPEGYSVSREKKERFSLILESASTNQTSMYLCASSTSGTNYNEQFFGPGTRLTVL.

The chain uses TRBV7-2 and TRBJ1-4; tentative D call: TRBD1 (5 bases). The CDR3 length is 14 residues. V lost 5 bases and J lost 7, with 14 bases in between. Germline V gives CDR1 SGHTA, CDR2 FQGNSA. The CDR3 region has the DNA TGTGCCAGCAGCCTGTTGGGGGGAGGTGAAAAACTGTTTTTT. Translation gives CASSLLGGGEKLFF. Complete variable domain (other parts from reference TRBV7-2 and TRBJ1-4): GAGVSQSPSNKVTEKGKDVELRCDPISGHTALYWYRQSLGQGLEFLIYFQGNSAPDKSGLPSDRFSAERTGGSVSTLTIQRTQQEDSAVYLCASSLLGGGEKLFFGSGTQLSVL.

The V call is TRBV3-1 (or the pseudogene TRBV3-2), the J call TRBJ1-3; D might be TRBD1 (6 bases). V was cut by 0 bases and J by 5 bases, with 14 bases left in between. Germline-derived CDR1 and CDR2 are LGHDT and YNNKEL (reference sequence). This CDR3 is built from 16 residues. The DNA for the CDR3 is TGTGCCAGCAGCCAAGAGGGGGCGAAAAGGAGAAACACCATATATTTT. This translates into CASSQEGAKRRNTIYF.

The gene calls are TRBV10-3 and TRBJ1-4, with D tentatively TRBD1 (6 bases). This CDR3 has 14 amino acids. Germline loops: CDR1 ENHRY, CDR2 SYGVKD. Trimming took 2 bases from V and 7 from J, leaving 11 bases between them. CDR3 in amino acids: CAISEVQGREKLFF. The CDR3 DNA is TGTGCCATCAGTGAGGTACAGGGACGTGAAAAACTGTTTTTT.

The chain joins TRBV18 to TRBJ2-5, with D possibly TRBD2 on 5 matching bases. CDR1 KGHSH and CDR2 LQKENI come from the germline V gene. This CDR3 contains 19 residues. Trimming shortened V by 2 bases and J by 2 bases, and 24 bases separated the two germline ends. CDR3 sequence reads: CASSPRGPRQQGHQETQYF. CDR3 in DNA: TGTGCCAGCTCACCAAGAGGGCCGAGGCAACAAGGCCATCAAGAGACCCAGTACTTC.

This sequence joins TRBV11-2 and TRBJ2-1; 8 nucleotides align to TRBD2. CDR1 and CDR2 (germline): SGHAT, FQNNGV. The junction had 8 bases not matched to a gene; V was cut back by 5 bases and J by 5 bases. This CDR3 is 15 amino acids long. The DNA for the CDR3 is TGTGCCAGCAGCAGACGGGAGGGCGGGGACAATGAGCAGTTCTTC. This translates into CASSRREGGDNEQFF.

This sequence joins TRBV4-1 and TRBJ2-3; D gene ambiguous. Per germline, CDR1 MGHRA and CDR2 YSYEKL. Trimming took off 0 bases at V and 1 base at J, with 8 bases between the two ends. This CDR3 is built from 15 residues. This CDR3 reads CASSQEQVRTDTQYF. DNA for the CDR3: TGCGCCAGCAGCCAAGAGCAGGTCCGCACAGATACGCAGTATTTT.

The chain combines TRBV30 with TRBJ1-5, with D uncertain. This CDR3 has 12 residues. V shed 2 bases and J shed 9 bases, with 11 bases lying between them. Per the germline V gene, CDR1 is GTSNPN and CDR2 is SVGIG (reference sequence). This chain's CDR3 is CAWSPGGRPQHF. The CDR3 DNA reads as TGTGCCTGGAGTCCCGGCGGTCGGCCCCAGCATTTT.